The rows below give T cell receptor beta chains drawn from one sample of a study of T cell responses to AZD1222 COVID-19 vaccine. TCRdb's table, derived via immunoSEQ multiplex PCR, lists solely in-frame clones and lacks some. The table records roughly 120,000 clones, 86% of them present only once. The sequenced sample was peripheral blood, obtained 28 days after the second AZD1222 dose. The source is an adult who received the AZD1222 COVID-19 vaccine. The CDR3 runs from the conserved cysteine through the conserved F or W. D genes are given only for firm matches. Only part of the rows carry a size: once, few, many, or a class if the clone is expanded.

J gene,D gene,V gene,clone size,CDR3 protein,CDR3 DNA
TRBJ1-6,NA,TRBV7-9,NA,CASSLGPDSEYSPLHF,TGTGCCAGCAGCTTAGGACCGGACAGCGAATATTCACCCCTCCACTTT
TRBJ1-2,NA,TRBV6-5,NA,CAILIVALLNYGYTF,TGTGCCATCCTTATAGTAGCCCTCCTCAACTATGGCTACACCTTC
TRBJ2-7,NA,TRBV27,NA,CASSLTGMISRDEQYF,TGTGCCAGCAGTCTTACCGGGATGATATCGAGGGACGAGCAGTACTTC
TRBJ2-1,NA,TRBV28,NA,CASSSASSSGGYEQFF,TGTGCCAGCAGTTCCGCCTCCTCCTCAGGAGGCTATGAGCAGTTCTTC
TRBJ1-2,NA,TRBV6-5,NA,CASSYWGRDNYGYTF,TGTGCCAGCAGTTACTGGGGCAGGGATAACTATGGCTACACCTTC
TRBJ2-3,TRBD2,TRBV12-3/TRBV12-4,NA,CASSLSGTTQYF,TGTGCCAGCAGCCTATCCGGGACTACCCAGTATTTT
TRBJ2-4,NA,TRBV10-3,NA,CATAPIHGTAAKNIQYF,TGTGCCACGGCCCCTATACACGGGACTGCAGCCAAAAACATTCAGTACTTC
TRBJ2-5,NA,TRBV5-1,once,CASSLGTGGRGGETQYF,TGCGCCAGCAGCTTAGGGACCGGGGGTCGGGGAGGAGAGACCCAGTACTTC
TRBJ1-6,NA,TRBV6-5,once,CASSLSTEYNSPLHF,TGTGCCAGCAGTCTATCGACAGAATATAATTCACCCCTCCACTTT
TRBJ2-2,NA,TRBV19,NA,CASSIQGRGLVGELFF,TGTGCCAGTAGTATACAGGGCAGGGGATTGGTCGGGGAGCTGTTTTTT
TRBJ2-1,TRBD2,TRBV11-2,once,CASRRSGRSDNEQFF,TGTGCCAGCAGACGTAGCGGGAGAAGCGACAATGAGCAGTTCTTC
TRBJ2-7,TRBD2,TRBV3-1/TRBV3-2,NA,CASSQELAGGSYEQYF,TGTGCCAGCAGCCAAGAGCTAGCGGGAGGGTCCTACGAGCAGTACTTC
TRBJ1-6,NA,TRBV7-5,NA,CVRSLWRGLHNSPLHF,TGTGTCAGAAGCTTATGGCGGGGGCTCCATAATTCACCCCTCCACTTT
TRBJ1-2,NA,TRBV19,NA,CASSQNLRGGGGYTF,TGTGCCAGTAGCCAGAACCTGAGGGGGGGCGGTGGCTACACCTTC